These T cell receptor beta chains were read from a single sample in a study of PD-L1 blockade in urothelial cancer. Data came from immunoSEQ multiplex PCR; TCRdb stores just in-frame clones and leaves some out. The sample records tens of thousands of clones, approximately 81% being singletons. The sample here was PBMCs, taken around atezolizumab (anti-PD-L1) treatment. The receptors were sampled from a man aged 55 to 69 with urothelial cancer. CDR3s include the opening cysteine and the closing phenylalanine or tryptophan. D genes are given only for firm matches. The size entry is marked missing in some rows and otherwise reads once, few, many or a size class.

j_gene: TRBJ2-7
d_gene: TRBD2
abundance: -
v_gene: TRBV7-2
CDR3aa: CASSLYLAGGSYEQYF
CDR3nt: TGTGCCAGCAGCTTATATCTAGCGGGAGGCTCCTACGAGCAGTACTTC

j_gene: TRBJ2-5
d_gene: -
abundance: -
v_gene: TRBV7-2
CDR3aa: CASRERAGKETQYF
CDR3nt: TGTGCCAGCAGAGAAAGGGCGGGTAAAGAGACCCAGTACTTC

j_gene: TRBJ2-5
d_gene: -
abundance: -
v_gene: TRBV18
CDR3aa: CASSPGDRETQYF
CDR3nt: TGTGCCAGCTCACCAGGAGACAGAGAGACCCAGTACTTC

j_gene: TRBJ2-7
d_gene: TRBD2
abundance: -
v_gene: TRBV4-1
CDR3aa: CASSQAPTSGSPYGQYF
CDR3nt: TGCGCCAGCAGCCAAGCTCCGACTAGCGGGAGCCCCTATGGGCAGTACTTC

j_gene: TRBJ2-3
d_gene: TRBD2
abundance: -
v_gene: TRBV2
CDR3aa: CASLRDPGGDTQYF
CDR3nt: TGTGCCAGCCTCCGGGACCCCGGGGGGGATACGCAGTATTTT

j_gene: TRBJ2-7
d_gene: TRBD1
abundance: once
v_gene: TRBV7-8
CDR3aa: CASSLSGTGTYEQYF
CDR3nt: TGTGCCAGCAGCTTATCCGGGACAGGTACCTACGAGCAGTACTTC

j_gene: TRBJ2-7
d_gene: -
abundance: -
v_gene: TRBV7-3
CDR3aa: CASSWGDSSYEQYF
CDR3nt: TGTGCCAGCAGCTGGGGGGACAGCTCCTACGAGCAGTACTTC

j_gene: TRBJ1-1
d_gene: TRBD1
abundance: -
v_gene: TRBV11-2
CDR3aa: CASSLAGQRNTEAFF
CDR3nt: TGTGCCAGCAGCCTTGCGGGACAGCGGAACACTGAAGCTTTCTTT

j_gene: TRBJ1-3
d_gene: -
abundance: -
v_gene: TRBV7-2
CDR3aa: CASGLSSGNTIYF
CDR3nt: TGTGCCAGCGGACTCTCCTCTGGAAACACCATATATTTT

j_gene: TRBJ2-1
d_gene: -
abundance: few
v_gene: TRBV5-1
CDR3aa: CASSFRVGHNEQFF
CDR3nt: TGCGCCAGCAGCTTCAGGGTAGGACACAATGAGCAGTTCTTC

j_gene: TRBJ2-1
d_gene: -
abundance: -
v_gene: TRBV11-2
CDR3aa: CASSLDQSSFSSYNEQFF
CDR3nt: TGTGCCAGCAGCTTAGATCAATCTAGCTTTAGCTCCTACAATGAGCAGTTCTTC

j_gene: TRBJ1-2
d_gene: -
abundance: -
v_gene: TRBV7-9
CDR3aa: CASSLVAGASNYGYTF
CDR3nt: TGTGCCAGCAGCTTAGTGGCCGGAGCTTCGAACTATGGCTACACCTTC

j_gene: TRBJ2-1
d_gene: TRBD1
abundance: -
v_gene: TRBV29-1
CDR3aa: CSVRTTGYNNEQFF
CDR3nt: TGCAGCGTTCGGACGACAGGGTATAACAATGAGCAGTTCTTC

j_gene: TRBJ1-2
d_gene: -
abundance: -
v_gene: TRBV9
CDR3aa: CASSGGRGYGYTF
CDR3nt: TGTGCCAGCAGCGGCGGGAGGGGCTATGGCTACACCTTC

j_gene: TRBJ1-1
d_gene: TRBD1
abundance: -
v_gene: TRBV30
CDR3aa: CAWRTGVGWEAFF
CDR3nt: TGTGCCTGGAGGACAGGGGTCGGCTGGGAAGCTTTCTTT

j_gene: TRBJ1-5
d_gene: -
abundance: -
v_gene: TRBV4-1
CDR3aa: CASSPWLGPDQPQHF
CDR3nt: TGCGCCAGCAGCCCTTGGCTTGGGCCAGATCAGCCCCAGCATTTT

j_gene: TRBJ2-4
d_gene: -
abundance: -
v_gene: TRBV6-5
CDR3aa: CATRPLLPGKNIQYF
CDR3nt: TGTGCCACACGACCCCTGTTGCCGGGCAAAAACATTCAGTACTTC

j_gene: TRBJ1-5
d_gene: -
abundance: -
v_gene: TRBV30
CDR3aa: CAWSVRGAGGQPQHF
CDR3nt: TGTGCCTGGAGTGTACGGGGGGCGGGGGGTCAGCCCCAGCATTTT

j_gene: TRBJ2-3
d_gene: -
abundance: -
v_gene: TRBV28
CDR3aa: CASRPQDRFTDTQYF
CDR3nt: TGTGCCAGCAGGCCCCAGGACAGATTCACAGATACGCAGTATTTT

j_gene: TRBJ1-2
d_gene: -
abundance: -
v_gene: TRBV27
CDR3aa: CASSLRGHYGYTF
CDR3nt: TGTGCCAGCAGTTTAAGGGGCCACTATGGCTACACCTTC

j_gene: TRBJ1-6
d_gene: -
abundance: many
v_gene: TRBV27
CDR3aa: CASSFSTQSPLHF
CDR3nt: TGTGCCAGCAGTTTTAGTACACAGTCCCCCCTCCACTTT

j_gene: TRBJ1-2
d_gene: TRBD1
abundance: -
v_gene: TRBV2
CDR3aa: CASSGTGTGSYGYTF
CDR3nt: TGTGCCAGCAGTGGGACCGGGACAGGGAGTTATGGCTACACCTTC

j_gene: TRBJ1-5
d_gene: -
abundance: once
v_gene: TRBV7-9
CDR3aa: CASSGGGGNQPQHF
CDR3nt: TGTGCCAGCAGCGGCGGAGGCGGCAATCAGCCCCAGCATTTT

j_gene: TRBJ2-5
d_gene: TRBD2
abundance: -
v_gene: TRBV4-1
CDR3aa: CASSQDQRGTQETQYF
CDR3nt: TGCGCCAGCAGCCAAGATCAGCGGGGAACCCAAGAGACCCAGTACTTC

j_gene: TRBJ1-1
d_gene: -
abundance: -
v_gene: TRBV11-2
CDR3aa: CASSLRGNTEAFF
CDR3nt: TGTGCCAGCAGCTTAAGAGGGAACACTGAAGCTTTCTTT

j_gene: TRBJ2-5
d_gene: TRBD1
abundance: -
v_gene: TRBV6-6
CDR3aa: CASSGWDSQETQYF
CDR3nt: TGTGCCAGCAGTGGCTGGGACAGCCAAGAGACCCAGTACTTC

j_gene: TRBJ1-5
d_gene: -
abundance: -
v_gene: TRBV19
CDR3aa: CASTLGAAYGSQPQHF
CDR3nt: TGTGCCAGTACCTTAGGAGCAGCTTATGGGAGTCAGCCCCAGCATTTT

j_gene: TRBJ1-2
d_gene: -
abundance: -
v_gene: TRBV1
CDR3aa: CTSSQDLTGPGYTF
CDR3nt: TGCACCAGCAGCCAAGATTTGACGGGTCCGGGCTACACCTTC

j_gene: TRBJ1-5
d_gene: -
abundance: few
v_gene: TRBV4-1
CDR3aa: CASSPVMGPNQPQHF
CDR3nt: TGCGCCAGCAGCCCGGTTATGGGGCCCAATCAGCCCCAGCATTTT